One and the same sample provided the 22 T cell receptor beta chains below, sequenced in a study of cytomegalovirus exposure and HLA in healthy donors. Researchers ran the PCR with 60 Vbeta and 13 Jbeta primers. Sequencing was performed with immunoSEQ multiplex PCR; in TCRdb, only in-frame clones are kept and a portion is missing. The sample shows roughly 130,000 clones, under 85% of them seen only once. Sequenced input: PBMCs. These receptors came from a woman aged 50 to 60 in good health and CMV-seropositive.

The J gene is TRBJ1-3, the V gene TRBV6-5; D is uncertain. V gave up 7 bases and J gave up 9 bases, with 13 bases separating them. The CDR3 length is 12 residues. Germline V gene lookup returns CDR1 MNHEY and CDR2 SVGAGI. CDR3 loop: CASTDWGGTIYF. Written as DNA, the CDR3 is TGTGCCAGCACCGACTGGGGAGGCACCATATATTTT.

The rearrangement joins TRBV6-5 to TRBJ2-5; the D gene is possibly TRBD2 (6 bases). Between the trimmed V and J ends, which lost 0 bases and 5 bases, there was a span of 10 bases. Germline V gene data show CDR1 as MNHEY and CDR2 as SVGAGI. The CDR3 extends over 14 amino acids. The DNA of the CDR3 is TGTGCCAGCAGTTACTCGACTAGTTCGGAGACCCAGTACTTC. This sequence encodes CASSYSTSSETQYF.

The V gene is TRBV5-1, the J gene TRBJ2-3, with D possibly TRBD2 on 6 matching bases. The CDR3 is 16 amino acids. Trimming took 2 bases from V and 3 from J, leaving 16 bases between them. Germline V gives CDR1 SGHRS, CDR2 YFSETQ. CDR3 region: CASSFGTPEGTDTQYF. The CDR3 bases are TGCGCCAGCAGCTTCGGGACTCCCGAAGGTACAGATACGCAGTATTTT.

This clone came up once. The chain has TRBV7-9 and TRBJ2-5; TRBD1 matches 10 bases. From germline, CDR1 is SEHNR and CDR2 FQNEAQ (reference sequence). This CDR3 is 15 amino acids long. V dropped 5 bases and J dropped 4; count of bases not matched to a gene: 7. CDR3 protein: CASSLPGQGSETQYF. The CDR3 DNA follows: TGTGCCAGCAGCCTACCGGGACAGGGGTCAGAGACCCAGTACTTC.

The chain employs TRBV4-1 and TRBJ2-5; D not resolved. The DNA end is a closer match to TRBJ2-7, so the J assignment may be wrong. This CDR3 is built from 14 residues. Germline V gene lookup returns CDR1 MGHRA and CDR2 YSYEKL. The CDR3 sequence: CASSPMSASYEQYF. The CDR3 DNA sequence: TGCGCCAGCAGTCCCATGAGCGCCTCCTACGAGCAGTACTTC.

V and J are TRBV9 and TRBJ2-2; 9 bases align to TRBD1. The CDR3 runs to 17 residues. Trimming took 0 bases from V and 6 from J; bases not matched to a gene: 9. Germline loops: CDR1 SGDLS, CDR2 YYNGEE. CDR3 protein: CASSVGMAGTGSGELFF. In DNA form, the CDR3 reads TGTGCCAGCAGCGTAGGGATGGCGGGGACAGGGTCCGGGGAGCTGTTTTTT.

This chain links TRBV6-6 with TRBJ2-1, with 10 bases fitting TRBD2. The CDR3 is 16 amino acids. CDR1 is MNHNY, CDR2 SVGAGI, per germline (reference sequence). Germline trimming cut 4 bases from V and 7 bases from J; bases unmatched to any gene: 10. The CDR3 region has the DNA TGTGCCAGCAGTTGGGAAGCGGGGGGGCCCTTGAATGAGCAGTTCTTC. Amino acid sequence: CASSWEAGGPLNEQFF.

The chain is built from TRBV9 and TRBJ2-5; 13 bases map to TRBD2. The CDR3 has 15 residues. The junction had 6 bases not matched to a gene; V was cut back by 4 bases and J by 6 bases. In germline, CDR1 is SGDLS, CDR2 YYNGEE. As DNA, the CDR3 is TGTGCCAGCAGCTCGACTAGCGGGGGGATGAAGACCCAGTACTTC. The encoded protein is CASSSTSGGMKTQYF. Supplemented by reference TRBV9 and TRBJ2-5, the full variable domain reads DSGVTQTPKHLITATGQRVTLRCSPRSGDLSVYWYQQSLDQGLQFLIQYYNGEERAKGNILERFSAQQFPDLHSELNLSSLELGDSALYFCASSSTSGGMKTQYFGPGTRLLVL.

The chain carries TRBV10-3 and TRBJ1-1, with D perhaps TRBD1 (6 bases). Germline loops: CDR1 ENHRY, CDR2 SYGVKD. V was shortened by 6 bases and J by 4 bases, with 9 bases between the two germline ends. The CDR3 consists of 12 residues. The CDR3 region is CAIRDSPTEAFF. In DNA form, the CDR3 reads TGTGCCATCAGGGACAGCCCCACTGAAGCTTTCTTT.

This rearrangement joins TRBV6-6 to TRBJ1-2; D perhaps matches TRBD1 (5 bases). The CDR3 has 13 residues. The germline gives CDR1 MNHNY, CDR2 SVGAGI (reference sequence). V was trimmed by 6 bases and J by 2 bases, leaving 10 bases between them. The CDR3 DNA is TGTGCCAGCAGGCACGGGGGGAACTATGGCTACACCTTC. Translation: CASRHGGNYGYTF.

V gene TRBV5-1 combines with J gene TRBJ1-5, with D perhaps matching TRBD1 (6 bases). Germline CDR1 and CDR2: SGHRS and YFSETQ. V shed 4 bases and J shed 9 bases, with 14 bases lying between them. The CDR3 contains 13 residues. CDR3 in DNA: TGCGCCAGCAGCCGGGGGGACAACGGGCCCCAGCATTTT. It codes for CASSRGDNGPQHF.

This clone was seen only a few times. The V gene is TRBV6-1, the J gene TRBJ1-4; 8 bases align to TRBD1. J gave up 8 bases and V 4 bases, and 12 bases lay outside the gene matches. CDR1 is MNHNS, CDR2 SASEGT, per germline. CDR3 size: 16 residues. In nucleotides, the CDR3 is TGTGCCAGCAGTGTACATACAGGGGGGAATAACGAAAAACTGTTTTTT. This translates into CASSVHTGGNNEKLFF.

The table lists this clone with a few counts. This sample includes further DNA sequences coding for the same CDR3. The gene calls are TRBV29-1 and TRBJ1-1, with D uncertain. CDR3 length: 11 amino acids. The V end lost 4 bases, the J end lost 2 bases, and 5 bases lay between the germline ends. Germline loops: CDR1 SQVTM, CDR2 ANQGSEA. The CDR3: CSVGRNTEAFF. DNA for the CDR3: TGCAGCGTTGGCAGAAACACTGAAGCTTTCTTT.

This clone has only one observation. The V and J genes are TRBV5-8 and TRBJ2-3; D uncertain. The CDR3 is made up of 14 amino acids. V lost 4 bases, J lost 6 bases, and 15 bases lay in between. Germline V lookup: CDR1 SGHTS, CDR2 YDEGEE. The DNA of the CDR3 is TGTGCCAGCAGCCCCTTGAGGCCCGGGGATACGCAGTATTTT. Its translation: CASSPLRPGDTQYF.

This clone appeared a few times. This chain links TRBV10-3 with TRBJ1-1, with TRBD1 identical over 10 bases. CDR1 and CDR2 (germline): ENHRY, SYGVKD. This CDR3 region has 17 residues. Trimming took 5 bases from V and 0 from J; bases not matched to a gene: 9. In DNA, the CDR3 is TGTGCCATCAGTCACCGGGACAGGGGATCTATGAACACTGAAGCTTTCTTT. Amino acids: CAISHRDRGSMNTEAFF.

V gene TRBV6-5 combines with J gene TRBJ2-5; D may be TRBD2 (5 bases). Looked up from germline, CDR1 is MNHEY and CDR2 is SVGAGI. This CDR3 has 14 residues. Trimming took 10 bases from V and 2 from J, leaving 17 bases between them. CDR3 nucleotides: TGTGCCACATGGGAGCAAGCGAGACAAGAGACCCAGTACTTC. The encoded protein is CATWEQARQETQYF.

This clone was detected a few times. The CDR3 spells CASSIRDRGSPLHF. The CDR3 DNA reads TGTGCCAGCAGTATCCGGGACAGGGGCTCACCCCTCCACTTT. V usage is TRBV6-5 and J usage is TRBJ1-6; 10 nucleotides line up with TRBD1. V lost 5 bases, J lost 10 bases, and 5 bases stayed unmatched. In germline, CDR1 is MNHEY, CDR2 SVGAGI. CDR3 length: 14 amino acids.

This clone was seen a handful of times. This sequence joins TRBV4-2 and TRBJ1-6, with D perhaps TRBD1 (6 bases). V was shortened by 3 bases and J by 7 bases, with 16 bases between the two germline ends. This CDR3 has 16 residues. CDR1 and CDR2 (germline): LGHNA, YNFKEQ. The CDR3 DNA follows: TGTGCCAGCAGCCATCAAGGGGGGGACGGCAATTCACCCCTCCACTTT. This codes for CASSHQGGDGNSPLHF.

This clone was recorded once. The rearrangement links TRBV7-9 to TRBJ2-3; D is ambiguous. The CDR3 is 16 amino acids. V lost 1 base and J lost 6, with 17 bases in between. CDR1 SEHNR and CDR2 FQNEAQ come from the germline V gene (reference sequence). Written as DNA, the CDR3 is TGTGCCAGCAGCTTAGAGCGCCCGGCCGGTGGGGATACGCAGTATTTT. Its translation is CASSLERPAGGDTQYF. Variable domain in full (rest from reference TRBV7-9 and TRBJ2-3): DTGVSQNPRHKITKRGQNVTFRCDPISEHNRLYWYRQTLGQGPEFLTYFQNEAQLEKSRLLSDRFSAERPKGSFSTLEIQRTEQGDSAMYLCASSLERPAGGDTQYFGPGTRLTVL.

This clone was counted between two and nine times. The chain couples TRBV27 to TRBJ2-5, with 10 bases matching TRBD1. The CDR3 runs 14 residues. The germline V gene has CDR1 MNHEY and CDR2 SMNVEV (reference sequence). The V gene end was trimmed by 5 bases and the J gene end by 4 bases; junction bases not matched to a gene: 4. The CDR3 nucleotides are TGTGCCAGCAGTCCACGGACAGGGGGAGAGACCCAGTACTTC. Residues: CASSPRTGGETQYF.

This chain links TRBV29-1 with TRBJ1-1; perhaps TRBD1 as D (5 bases). The CDR3 is 15 amino acids. Germline CDR1 SQVTM, CDR2 ANQGSEA. The ends were cut back, 7 bases at V and 5 bases at J, with 23 bases in the middle. CDR3 sequence: CSASAQGAFRTEAFF. The CDR3 coding sequence is TGCAGCGCTTCGGCCCAGGGCGCGTTTAGAACTGAAGCTTTCTTT.

The chain joins TRBV7-9 to TRBJ1-1; TRBD1 might be the D (5 bases). Germline CDR1 and CDR2: SEHNR and FQNEAQ (reference sequence). The CDR3 is made up of 15 amino acids. V was shortened by 5 bases and J by 3 bases, with 16 bases between the two germline ends. The CDR3 nucleotides are TGTGCCAGCAGCGACACCCGAGCGGGGGACACTGAAGCTTTCTTT. Translated, it gives CASSDTRAGDTEAFF.